The T cell receptor (beta chain) described here comes from a study of blood T cell repertoires in COVID-19. The CDR3 runs 13 residues. CDR1 SGHTA and CDR2 FQGTGA come from the germline V gene. V lost 5 bases and J lost 7; bases outside the gene matches: 6. All enrollees were about 18 to 89 years old and from fewer than 30 US areas. Two consecutive negative NP/OP PCR tests, clearance, or resolved symptoms defined Cohort 3 recovery. The method was immunoSEQ multiplex PCR; TCRdb's version includes in-frame clones alone and lacks a portion of them. The sample consists of roughly 450,000 clones, about 90% of them appearing once.

This chain links TRBV7-3 with TRBJ1-2, with 8 bases identical to TRBD1. The receptor comes from a man in his late teens or twenties who had recovered from COVID-19. Sequences were obtained from PBMCs or T cells enriched from blood (not recorded which). The CDR3 region has the DNA TGTGCCAGCAGCCCAGGACAGGGCGGTGGCTACACCTTC. This encodes CASSPGQGGGYTF.